The source of this TCR beta chain is a study of CD8 T cells in Susac syndrome (dated by TCRdb to about 2019). Looking at the study overall: Of the Susac syndrome patients who were sequenced, six had clinically active disease and about 8 were in clinical remission. At the time of blood withdrawal, Susac syndrome patients were either therapy-naive, taking corticosteroids (with some also receiving IVIg), or on IVIg alone. The study used repertoire sequencing to test whether antigen drove CD8+ T cell activation and differentiation in Susac syndrome. General study outcomes and caveats: The number of individuals in the TCR sequencing and HLA analysis was acknowledged as relatively small. In patients with Susac syndrome, the CD4+ T cell repertoire showed no detectable clonal expansion.

With respect to this clonotype: Its antigen specificity is not known. Nothing much larger sits one base from this clone, and base qualities are not available.

Peripheral blood CD8+ and CD4+ T cells from healthy donors, Susac syndrome patients and multiple sclerosis patients were profiled using high-throughput TCR beta sequencing. Recently defined diagnostic criteria for definite or probable disease were met by the Susac syndrome patients. Bulk CD8+ and CD4+ T cells were purified by magnetic negative isolation, while CD8+ TEMRA cells were enriched using FACS. Blood was drawn into EDTA tubes, processed within 24 hours, and PBMCs were isolated by density gradient centrifugation. PBMCs destined for TCR sequencing were cryopreserved in liquid nitrogen and later thawed in a 37 °C water bath. Purity of sorted or isolated CD4+, CD8+ and CD8+ TEMRA cells was at least 90%. RNA was extracted using the RNeasy kit, and roughly 0.45 to 1 microgram was reverse transcribed with random hexamers. The immunoSEQ multiplex PCR assay, which covers 54 Vbeta and 13 Jbeta segments, was used to amplify TCR beta CDR3 regions. Bias from PCR amplification was corrected by using a synthetic template baseline for primer optimization and for computational correction. The study's processing was this. Reads were assigned to V, D and J genes according to IMGT and analyzed in immunoSEQ Analyzer, with only productive sequences retained. Clonality was calculated as one minus the Shannon entropy normalized by log2 of the number of productive unique sequences. Public and private clones were assessed among the 100 most prevalent clones of each patient and control. Clones were defined as Susac-specific if absent from the healthy and MS cohorts, from 1052 published viral clones and from other ImmuneACCESS disease sequences. TCRdb reanalyzed the raw reads on its own, using fastp at Q25 for trimming and MiXCR for clone calling, and kept in-frame beta chains. Here each entry gathers all rows of one CDR3 protein and keeps the most common genes and DNA. The V and J calls and clone size come from TCRdb's table, not from the authors' own analysis. This sample has under 200,000 distinct CDR3 sequences in its table, and about 96% of those were observed once. The ten largest clones take up approximately 0.12% of the sample.

Sample: CD4+ T cells from PBMCs. The TCR was taken from a human donor with Susac syndrome.

The DNA sequence is given as TGCAGCGTTGAAGTTGGGACTAGCGGTTTGTTATCCTACGAGCAGTACTTC. The resulting protein is CSVEVGTSGLLSYEQYF. The chain uses TRBV29-1 and TRBJ2-7, with 11 bases in between that match TRBD2. The CDR3, from cysteine to phenylalanine, totals 17 residues. Of the read, only the CDR3 DNA is kept; its 51 bases are in frame from base 1. V and J are trimmed by 1 base and 1 base, and the gene matches miss 9 bases of the junction. For CDR1 and CDR2, the germline V gene lists SQVTM and ANQGSEA.